A single sample gave rise to the 11 T cell receptor beta chains below, sequenced in a study of T cell changes during pregnancy in multiple sclerosis. The protocol was immunoSEQ multiplex PCR, while the TCRdb copy is restricted to in-frame clones and leaves out a portion. The table lists some 94,000 clones, 92% of them singletons. Sequencing used peripheral blood, obtained in the first trimester of pregnancy. These receptors were taken from a female donor with multiple sclerosis, enrolled in a pregnancy study.

This chain joins TRBV25-1 and TRBJ2-7; 9 bases match TRBD1. Germline CDR1 and CDR2: MGHDK and SYGVNS. V shed 4 bases and J 4 bases; nucleotides not matched to a gene: 5. This CDR3 spans 14 amino acids. Written as DNA, the CDR3 is TGTGCCAGCAGTGCCGGGACAGGGATATACGAGCAGTACTTC. It is translated as CASSAGTGIYEQYF.

The V gene is TRBV10-3, the J gene TRBJ1-1; tentatively, D is TRBD1 (6 bases). The germline CDR1 and CDR2 sequences are ENHRY and SYGVKD. This CDR3 contains 13 residues. Trimming removed 7 bases at V and 1 base at J, with 10 bases between. CDR3 sequence reads: CAINYRENTEAFF. The CDR3 nucleotides read TGTGCCATCAATTACAGGGAGAACACTGAAGCTTTCTTT.

The V and J genes are TRBV10-3 and TRBJ1-5; the match to TRBD1 covers 7 bases. V lost 3 bases and J lost 8; bases outside the gene matches: 10. This CDR3 is 15 amino acids long. Germline V gene lookup returns CDR1 ENHRY and CDR2 SYGVKD. Here the CDR3 DNA reads TGTGCCATCAGTGATAGGTGGCAGGGGGGCGAGCCCCAGCATTTT. The encoded protein is CAISDRWQGGEPQHF.

The genes are TRBV2 and TRBJ1-5; maybe TRBD1 (6 bases). The CDR3 extends over 16 amino acids. V lost 7 bases, J lost 3 bases, and 19 bases lay in between. Per the germline V gene, CDR1 is SNHLY and CDR2 is FYNNEI. The CDR3 DNA sequence: TGTGCCAGCACCCAGGGGCGGGCCGGGCCCAATCAGCCCCAGCATTTT. Translated: CASTQGRAGPNQPQHF.

CDR3 protein: CASSSQRGGRYNEQFF. The CDR3 DNA is TGTGCCAGCAGCTCCCAGCGAGGGGGCCGGTACAATGAGCAGTTCTTC. The chain couples TRBV11-2 to TRBJ2-1; 7 positions match TRBD1. V lost 4 bases, J lost 4 bases, and 10 bases stayed unmatched. The germline V gene has CDR1 SGHAT and CDR2 FQNNGV. The CDR3 length is 16 residues.

This chain joins TRBV19 and TRBJ2-2, with TRBD2 identical over 10 bases. The germline CDR1 and CDR2 sequences are LNHDA and SQIVND (reference sequence). V shed 7 bases, J shed 0 bases, and the junction held 14 bases outside the gene matches. This CDR3 region has 19 residues. This CDR3 is CASTNHRGSGRTNTGELFF. The DNA of the CDR3 is TGTGCCAGTACTAACCATAGGGGTAGCGGGAGGACGAACACCGGGGAGCTGTTTTTT.

In the case of this clone: This sample also contains other DNA sequences that code for the same CDR3. The chain has TRBV6-5 and TRBJ1-4; D perhaps matches TRBD1 (5 bases). CDR1 MNHEY and CDR2 SVGAGI come from the germline V gene. Trimming removed 0 bases at V and 5 bases at J, with 10 bases between. This CDR3 is built from 15 residues. CDR3 sequence (DNA): TGTGCCAGCAGTTACTCGACGGGGGAGAATGAAAAACTGTTTTTT. It is translated as CASSYSTGENEKLFF.

The chain joins TRBV5-1 to TRBJ2-2; 9 nucleotides line up with TRBD2. Per the germline V gene, CDR1 is SGHRS and CDR2 is YFSETQ. J lost 1 base, V lost 3 bases, and 7 bases had no gene match. This CDR3 spans 17 amino acids. The CDR3, as DNA: TGCGCCAGCAGCTCAGGACTAGCGCCCCAGAACACCGGGGAGCTGTTTTTT. This sequence encodes CASSSGLAPQNTGELFF.

This chain links TRBV18 with TRBJ2-5, with D maybe TRBD2 (5 bases). CDR1 KGHSH and CDR2 LQKENI come from the germline V gene. CDR3 length: 13 residues. V was cut by 6 bases and J by 4 bases, with 12 bases left in between. CDR3 bases: TGTGCCAGCTCCCCCTCGGAGGTAGAGACCCAGTACTTC. This codes for CASSPSEVETQYF.

J is TRBJ1-5 and V is TRBV30; 8 bases agree with TRBD1. V lost 0 bases, J lost 6 bases, and 4 bases stayed unmatched. CDR3 size: 14 residues. Germline loops: CDR1 GTSNPN, CDR2 SVGIG (reference sequence). CDR3 protein: CAWSVRQGAQPQHF. CDR3 DNA sequence: TGTGCCTGGAGTGTACGGCAGGGGGCTCAGCCCCAGCATTTT.

The chain carries TRBV28 and TRBJ1-4; weak D call: TRBD1 (6 bases). The germline V and J ends were trimmed by 5 bases and 7 bases, with 17 bases remaining between them. The germline gives CDR1 MDHEN, CDR2 SYDVKM. The CDR3 covers 15 residues. CDR3 DNA sequence: TGTGCCAGCAGTCCCCGACAGGCTACGAGTGAAAAACTGTTTTTT. The encoded protein is CASSPRQATSEKLFF.